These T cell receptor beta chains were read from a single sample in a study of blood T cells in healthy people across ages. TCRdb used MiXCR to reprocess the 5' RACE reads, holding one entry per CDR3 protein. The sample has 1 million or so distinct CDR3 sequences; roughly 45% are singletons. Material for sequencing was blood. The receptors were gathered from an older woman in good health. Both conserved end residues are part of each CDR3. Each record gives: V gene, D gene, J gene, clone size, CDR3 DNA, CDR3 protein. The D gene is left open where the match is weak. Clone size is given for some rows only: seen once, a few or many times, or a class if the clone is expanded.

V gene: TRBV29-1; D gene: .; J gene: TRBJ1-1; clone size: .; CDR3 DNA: TGCAGCGTTGAACTTCGTATCAACACTGAAGCTTTCTTT; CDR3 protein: CSVELRINTEAFF
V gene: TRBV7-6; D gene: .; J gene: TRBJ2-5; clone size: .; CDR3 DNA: TGTGCCAGCAGCTTAGGGGTCCAGGTGACCCAGTACTTC; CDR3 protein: CASSLGVQVTQYF
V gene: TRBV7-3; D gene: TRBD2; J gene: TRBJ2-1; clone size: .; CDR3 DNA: TGTGCCAGCAGCTTCGGCGGGAGGTGGGATGAGCAGTTCTTC; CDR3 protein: CASSFGGRWDEQFF
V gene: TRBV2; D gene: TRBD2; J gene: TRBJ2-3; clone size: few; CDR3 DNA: TGTGCCGGCACGGGACTACAGATCAACACAGATACGCAGTATTTT; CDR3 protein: CAGTGLQINTDTQYF
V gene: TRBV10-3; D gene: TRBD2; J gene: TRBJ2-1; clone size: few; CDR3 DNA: TGTGCCATCAGCCAGACTAGCGGGAGGGACAATGAGCAGTTCTTC; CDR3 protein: CAISQTSGRDNEQFF
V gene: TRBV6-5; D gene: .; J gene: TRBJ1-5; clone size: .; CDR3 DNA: TGTGCCAGCAGTCCTCGTCGGGGTGGCAATCAGCCCCAGCATTTT; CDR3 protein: CASSPRRGGNQPQHF
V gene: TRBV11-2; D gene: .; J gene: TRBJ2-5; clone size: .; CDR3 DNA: TGTGCCAGCAGCTTCTCGTGGGTGACCCAGTACTTC; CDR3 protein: CASSFSWVTQYF
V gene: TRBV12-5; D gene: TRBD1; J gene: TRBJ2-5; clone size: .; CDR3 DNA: TGTGCTAGTGGTTTGGCCCCGGGACAGGGCTTAGGGACCCAGTACTTC; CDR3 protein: CASGLAPGQGLGTQYF
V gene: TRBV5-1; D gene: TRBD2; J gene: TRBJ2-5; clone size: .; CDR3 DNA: TGCGCCAGCCATTCCCTAGCGGGAGAAGAGACCCAGTACTTC; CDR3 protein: CASHSLAGEETQYF
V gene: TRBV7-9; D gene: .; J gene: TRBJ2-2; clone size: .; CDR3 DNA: TGTGCCAGCAGCATCGTCGGCAACACCGGGGAGCTGTTTTTT; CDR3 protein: CASSIVGNTGELFF
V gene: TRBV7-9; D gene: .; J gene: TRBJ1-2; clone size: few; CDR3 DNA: TGTGCCAGCAGCTTAGGCCCAGATGGCTACACCTTC; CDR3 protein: CASSLGPDGYTF
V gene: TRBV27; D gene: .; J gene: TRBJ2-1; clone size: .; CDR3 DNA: TGTGTCAGCAGTGAGGGACACCAGGGGCCCTCTACAGGAGAGCAGTTCTTC; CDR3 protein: CVSSEGHQGPSTGEQFF
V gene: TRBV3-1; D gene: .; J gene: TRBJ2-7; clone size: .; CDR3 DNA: TGTGCCAGCAGCCAAGATGGGCGGAGTACCTACGAGCAGTACTTC; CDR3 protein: CASSQDGRSTYEQYF
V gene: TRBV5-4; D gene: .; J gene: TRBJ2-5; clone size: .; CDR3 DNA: TGTGCCAGCAGGAAGCGGGACCAAGAGACCCAGTACTTC; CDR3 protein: CASRKRDQETQYF
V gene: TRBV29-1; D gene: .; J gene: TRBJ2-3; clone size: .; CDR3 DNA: TGCAGCGTTCCGGGGGGCAGGGGTGGATGGACAGATACGCAGTATTTT; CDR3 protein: CSVPGGRGGWTDTQYF
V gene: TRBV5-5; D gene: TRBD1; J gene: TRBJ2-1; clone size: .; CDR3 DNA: TGTGCCAGCAAGGTCGGACAGGGGAGTTGGAATGAGCAGTTCTTC; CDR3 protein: CASKVGQGSWNEQFF
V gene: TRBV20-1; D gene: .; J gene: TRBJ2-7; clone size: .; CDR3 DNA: TGCAGTGCTAGACCTCCGAGCGGCCACGAGCAGTACTTC; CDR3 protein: CSARPPSGHEQYF
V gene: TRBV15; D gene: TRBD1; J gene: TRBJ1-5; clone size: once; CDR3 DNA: TGTGCCACCAGGAAAGGACAGGGAATCAATCAGCCCCAGCATTTT; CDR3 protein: CATRKGQGINQPQHF
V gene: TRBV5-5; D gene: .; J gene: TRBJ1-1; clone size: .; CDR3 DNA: TGTGCCAGCATCCAGGGGTTCGGGGACACTGAAGCTTTCTTT; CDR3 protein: CASIQGFGDTEAFF
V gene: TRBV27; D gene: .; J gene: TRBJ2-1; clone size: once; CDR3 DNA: TGTGCCAGCGTCATAGTCGCTGGGGCCAATGAGCAGTTCTTC; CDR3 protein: CASVIVAGANEQFF
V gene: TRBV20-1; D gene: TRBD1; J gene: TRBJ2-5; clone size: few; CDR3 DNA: TGCAGTGCCGTGACAGGGGGTCAAGAGACCCAGTACTTC; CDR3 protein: CSAVTGGQETQYF
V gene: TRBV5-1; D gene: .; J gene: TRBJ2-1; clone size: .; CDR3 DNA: TGCACCAGCAGGGACAGTTGGGCGGCGGGAGAGGCCTACAATGAGCAGTTCTTC; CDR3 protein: CTSRDSWAAGEAYNEQFF
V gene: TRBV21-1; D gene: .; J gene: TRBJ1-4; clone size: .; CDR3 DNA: TGTGCCAGCAGCCAAATCAAGGGCACTAATGAAAAACTGTTTTTT; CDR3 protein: CASSQIKGTNEKLFF
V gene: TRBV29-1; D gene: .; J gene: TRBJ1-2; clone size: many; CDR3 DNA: TGCAGCGTCCTACACGGGCGCGGCTATGGCTACACCTTC; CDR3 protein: CSVLHGRGYGYTF
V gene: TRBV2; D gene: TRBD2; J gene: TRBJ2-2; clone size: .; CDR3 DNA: TGTGCCAGCAGGTTGCCGCTAGCGGAGAACACCGGGGAGCTGTTTTTT; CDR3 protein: CASRLPLAENTGELFF
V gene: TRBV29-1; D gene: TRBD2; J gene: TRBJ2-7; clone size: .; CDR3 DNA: TGCAGCGTGCGGGCTAGCGGACTTCGAAGCGAGCAGTACTTC; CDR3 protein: CSVRASGLRSEQYF
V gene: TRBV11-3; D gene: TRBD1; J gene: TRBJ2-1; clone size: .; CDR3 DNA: TGTGCCAGCAGCCTTGCCGGGACAGGGTCGTATGAGCAGTTCTTC; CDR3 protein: CASSLAGTGSYEQFF
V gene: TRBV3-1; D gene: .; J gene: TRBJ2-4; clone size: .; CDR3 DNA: TGTGCCAGCAGCCGCAAGATCGCAGGACAACCTCTAGCCAAAAACATTCAGTACTTC; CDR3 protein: CASSRKIAGQPLAKNIQYF
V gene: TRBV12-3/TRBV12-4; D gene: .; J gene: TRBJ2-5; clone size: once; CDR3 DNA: TGTGCCAGCAGTTATTTGGGGGGAGGTGTGCAGTACTTC; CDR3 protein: CASSYLGGGVQYF
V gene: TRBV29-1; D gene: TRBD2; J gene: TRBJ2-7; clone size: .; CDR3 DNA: TGCAGCGTTCTTGGAGCGGGAGAGAATGAGCAGTACTTC; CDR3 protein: CSVLGAGENEQYF
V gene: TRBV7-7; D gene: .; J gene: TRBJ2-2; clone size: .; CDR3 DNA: TGTGCCAGCAGCTTCGGAGCCCCTTACACCGGGGAGCTGTTTTTT; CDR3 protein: CASSFGAPYTGELFF
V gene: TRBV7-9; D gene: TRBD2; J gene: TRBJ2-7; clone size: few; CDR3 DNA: TGTGCCGTCGGGGGGAGGACATCCTACGAGCAGTACTTC; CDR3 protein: CAVGGRTSYEQYF
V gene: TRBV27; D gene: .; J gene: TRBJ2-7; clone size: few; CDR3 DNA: TGTGCCAGCAGTACCTTAGACAGGACCCCCCCCTACGAGCAGTACTTC; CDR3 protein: CASSTLDRTPPYEQYF
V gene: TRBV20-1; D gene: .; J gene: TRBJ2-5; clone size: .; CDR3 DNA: TGCAGTGCCGACCCCGGAGTCCCCCAAGAGACCCAGTACTTC; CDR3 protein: CSADPGVPQETQYF
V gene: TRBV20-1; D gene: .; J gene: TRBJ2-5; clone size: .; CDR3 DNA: TGCTGTGTTAGAAATAGGGTCCAAGAGACCCAGTACTTC; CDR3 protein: CCVRNRVQETQYF
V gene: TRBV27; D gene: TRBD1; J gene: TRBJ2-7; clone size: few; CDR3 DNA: TGTGCCAGCACCTCTCCCCGGGGACAGGGAGATTACGAGCAGTACTTC; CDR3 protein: CASTSPRGQGDYEQYF
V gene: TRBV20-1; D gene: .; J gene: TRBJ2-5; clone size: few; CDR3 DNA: TGCAGTGCTAGAGATAGGCGCGGCGAGACCCAGTACTTC; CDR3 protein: CSARDRRGETQYF
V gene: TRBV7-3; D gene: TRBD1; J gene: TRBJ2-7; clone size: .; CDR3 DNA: TGTGCCAGCAGCTTAACACCGGGACAGGGGGACGAGCAGTACTTC; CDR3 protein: CASSLTPGQGDEQYF
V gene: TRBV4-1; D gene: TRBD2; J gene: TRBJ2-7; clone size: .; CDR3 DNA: TGCGCCAGCAGCCAGGATACTAGCGGGAGGATCCATGAGCAGTACTTC; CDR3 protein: CASSQDTSGRIHEQYF
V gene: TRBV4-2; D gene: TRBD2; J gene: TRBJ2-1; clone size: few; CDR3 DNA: TGTGCCAGCAGCCAAGAAGGGACTAGCGTATACAATGAGCAGTTCTTC; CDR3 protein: CASSQEGTSVYNEQFF
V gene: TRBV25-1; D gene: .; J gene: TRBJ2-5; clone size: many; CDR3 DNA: TGTGCCAGCAGTGAAATGCGGGGCCTACAAGAGACCCAGTACTTC; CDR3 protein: CASSEMRGLQETQYF
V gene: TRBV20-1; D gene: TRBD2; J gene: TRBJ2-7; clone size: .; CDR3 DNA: TGCAGTGCGTTTCATCCTAGCGGGACTTACGAGCAGTACTTC; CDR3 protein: CSAFHPSGTYEQYF
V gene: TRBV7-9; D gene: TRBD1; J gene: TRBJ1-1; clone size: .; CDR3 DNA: TGTGCCAGCAGCTCCCCCCCGGGACAGGGGGCGAACACTGAAGCTTTCTTT; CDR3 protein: CASSSPPGQGANTEAFF
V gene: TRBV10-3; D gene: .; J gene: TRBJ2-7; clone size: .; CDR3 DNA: TGTGCCATCAGTGAAATGGGTTACGAGCAGTACTTC; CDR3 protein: CAISEMGYEQYF
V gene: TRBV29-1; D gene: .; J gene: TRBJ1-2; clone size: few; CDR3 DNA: TGCAGCGTTGACAGGGGAGTTAATGGCTACACCTTC; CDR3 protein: CSVDRGVNGYTF
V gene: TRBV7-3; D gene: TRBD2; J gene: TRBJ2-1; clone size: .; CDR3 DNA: TGTGCCAGCAGCTCCCAGGGACTAGCGGACAATGAGCAGTTCTTC; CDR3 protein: CASSSQGLADNEQFF
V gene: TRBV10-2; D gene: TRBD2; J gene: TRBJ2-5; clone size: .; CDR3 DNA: TGCGCCAGCAGCAAAAGTGTTGGGAGGGACCAAGAGACCCAGTACTTC; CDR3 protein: CASSKSVGRDQETQYF
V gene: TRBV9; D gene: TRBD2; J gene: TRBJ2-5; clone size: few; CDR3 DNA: TGTGCCAGCAGCGCAAAGGGCGGACTAGTACGGGACCGGGAGACCCAGTACTTC; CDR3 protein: CASSAKGGLVRDRETQYF